One and the same sample provided the 24 T cell receptor beta chains below, sequenced in a study of blood T cell repertoires in COVID-19. Profiling relied on immunoSEQ multiplex PCR, and the TCRdb table lists in-frame clones only, not all of them. Found here are about 320,000 clones, 70% to 90% of them singletons; the top ten hold around 6.9%. The sequencing input was peripheral blood. These receptors all stem from a human donor in a cohort sampled during active COVID-19.

A note on this clone: Other DNA sequences in the same sample also yield this CDR3. The CDR3 nucleotides are TGTGCCAGCAGCTTACGCCCTAGCGGGGGGTCGATCAAGAATGAGCAGTTCTTC. This gives the protein CASSLRPSGGSIKNEQFF. The rearrangement uses TRBV3-1 (or the pseudogene TRBV3-2) and TRBJ2-1; 11 nucleotides match TRBD2. Germline V CDR1 and CDR2: LGHDT, YNNKEL (reference sequence). The CDR3 spans 18 residues. Trimming at V came to 5 bases and at J to 7 bases, leaving 16 bases not matched to a gene.

CDR3: CASSLAGTGVNTEAFF. The CDR3 region has the DNA TGTGCCAGCAGCTTAGCCGGGACAGGGGTCAACACTGAAGCTTTCTTT. The rearrangement uses TRBV7-3 and TRBJ1-1; 10 nucleotides align to TRBD1. The length of the CDR3 is 16 residues. Losses at the gene ends were 2 bases for V and 2 bases for J; bases not matched to a gene: 5. CDR1 SGHTA and CDR2 FQGTGA come from the germline V gene. The whole variable domain, filled in from reference TRBV7-3 and TRBJ1-1, reads GAGVSQTPSNKVTEKGKYVELRCDPISGHTALYWYRQSLGQGPEFLIYFQGTGAADDSGLPNDRFFAVRPEGSVSTLKIQRTERGDSAVYLCASSLAGTGVNTEAFFGQGTRLTVV.

The chain has TRBV6-5 and TRBJ1-5, with a tentative D call TRBD1 (6 bases). CDR1 and CDR2 from the germline V gene are MNHEY and SVGAGI. This CDR3 comprises 13 residues. The germline V and J ends were trimmed by 6 bases and 4 bases, with 10 bases remaining between them. This CDR3 is CASSRTVNQPQHF. As DNA, the CDR3 is TGTGCCAGCAGCCGGACAGTAAATCAGCCCCAGCATTTT.

V and J are TRBV18 and TRBJ2-3; D is undetermined. The germline gives CDR1 KGHSH, CDR2 LQKENI. V lost 0 bases to trimming and J lost 3 bases, with 4 bases between them. This CDR3 has 13 residues. The CDR3 sequence: CASSPPPTDTQYF. CDR3 coding DNA: TGTGCCAGCTCACCACCTCCAACAGATACGCAGTATTTT.

The chain combines TRBV6-5 with TRBJ2-3, with 8 nucleotides matching TRBD1. The CDR3 loop spans 14 amino acids. V lost 6 bases to trimming and J lost 5 bases; unmatched junction nucleotides: 7. The germline V gene has CDR1 MNHEY and CDR2 SVGAGI. CDR3 coding DNA: TGTGCCAGCAGCTTGGGACAGGCGAGAGATACGCAGTATTTT. This codes for CASSLGQARDTQYF.

This clone turned up a few times. One end of the junction varies from germline; a read error may be responsible. The V gene is TRBV27, the J gene TRBJ2-7; tentatively, D is TRBD1 (6 bases). This CDR3 contains 14 residues. The germline V gene has CDR1 MNHEY and CDR2 SMNVEV (reference sequence). CDR3 protein: CASSISVQGREQYF. The CDR3 coding sequence is TGTGCCAGCAGTATATCTGTTCAGGGGCGTGAGCAGTACTTC.

The chain couples TRBV18 to TRBJ2-7; perhaps TRBD2 as D (6 bases). The CDR3 length is 12 residues. The V gene's germline CDR1 is KGHSH and CDR2 LQKENI. V lost 5 bases to trimming and J lost 3 bases, with 8 bases between them. The CDR3 region is CASSSTSYEQYF. The CDR3 nucleotides are TGTGCCAGCTCATCGACTAGCTACGAGCAGTACTTC.

The chain employs TRBV7-9 and TRBJ2-7, with D perhaps TRBD1 (5 bases). Germline CDR1 SEHNR, CDR2 FQNEAQ (reference sequence). The ends were cut back, 5 bases at V and 6 bases at J, with 11 bases in the middle. The CDR3 runs 12 residues. DNA for the CDR3: TGTGCCAGCAGCCCCGACAGTCTCGAGCAGTACTTC. Its translation is CASSPDSLEQYF.

V and J are TRBV9 and TRBJ1-4, with D uncertain. This CDR3 comprises 16 residues. The V gene's germline CDR1 is SGDLS and CDR2 YYNGEE. Deletions cut 1 base from V and 0 bases from J, with 10 bases between. CDR3 region: CASSVSPTTTNEKLFF. The CDR3 DNA follows: TGTGCCAGCAGCGTAAGCCCGACAACAACTAATGAAAAACTGTTTTTT.

This chain joins TRBV27 and TRBJ2-7, with 8 positions matching TRBD1. The germline V gene has CDR1 MNHEY and CDR2 SMNVEV (reference sequence). This CDR3 is built from 16 residues. With V trimmed by 5 bases and J by 2 bases, 11 bases remained unmatched. CDR3 sequence: CASSPTADRVTYEQYF. The CDR3 DNA reads as TGTGCCAGCAGTCCCACCGCGGACAGGGTGACCTACGAGCAGTACTTC.

This rearrangement joins TRBV19 to TRBJ2-7; D not certain. The V and J ends lost 4 bases and 3 bases respectively, with 13 bases between them. Looked up from germline, CDR1 is LNHDA and CDR2 is SQIVND (reference sequence). The CDR3 length is 14 residues. CDR3 loop: CASSTRPNYYEQYF. Written as DNA, the CDR3 is TGTGCCAGTAGTACCCGACCGAACTACTACGAGCAGTACTTC.

DNA of the CDR3: TGTGCCAGCAGCGTAGGGCAGGGAGGCGCCACCGGGGAGCTGTTTTTT. It translates to CASSVGQGGATGELFF. The chain couples TRBV9 to TRBJ2-2; possibly TRBD2 for D (6 bases). Germline values: CDR1 SGDLS, CDR2 YYNGEE. V lost 0 bases and J 4 bases, leaving 13 bases between the germline ends. The CDR3 runs 16 residues.

The rearrangement links TRBV6-5 to TRBJ2-1; TRBD1 might be the D (7 bases). The CDR3 has 14 residues. From germline, CDR1 is MNHEY and CDR2 SVGAGI. Between the trimmed V and J ends, which lost 7 bases and 4 bases, there was a span of 14 bases. The CDR3 DNA reads TGTGCCAGCAATAGGAGGGGGCAATACAATGAGCAGTTCTTC. It specifies CASNRRGQYNEQFF.

The V and J genes are TRBV19 and TRBJ2-7, with 9 bases fitting TRBD1. V lost 4 bases to trimming and J lost 3 bases; unmatched junction nucleotides: 10. The germline gives CDR1 LNHDA, CDR2 SQIVND (reference sequence). The CDR3 extends over 16 amino acids. The CDR3 bases are TGTGCCAGTAGTACCCCCCCGGGGACAGGGCGCTACGAGCAGTACTTC. Protein: CASSTPPGTGRYEQYF. Based on the CDR3 plus reference TRBV19 and TRBJ2-7, the full variable domain is DGGITQSPKYLFRKEGQNVTLSCEQNLNHDAMYWYRQDPGQGLRLIYYSQIVNDFQKGDIAEGYSVSREKKESFPLTVTSAQKNPTAFYLCASSTPPGTGRYEQYFGPGTRLTVT.

The chain has TRBV7-2 and TRBJ1-5; 8 nucleotides align to TRBD1. The CDR3 length is 16 residues. Germline V gene lookup returns CDR1 SGHTA and CDR2 FQGNSA. Losses at the gene ends were 4 bases for V and 4 bases for J; bases not matched to a gene: 9. CDR3 nucleotides: TGTGCCAGCAGCTCTACCGTCGACAGGGGTAATCAGCCCCAGCATTTT. Translating gives CASSSTVDRGNQPQHF.

The chain is built from TRBV2 and TRBJ1-1, with D perhaps matching TRBD1 (5 bases). The germline V gene has CDR1 SNHLY and CDR2 FYNNEI. Between the trimmed V and J ends, which lost 6 bases and 8 bases, there was a span of 25 bases. This CDR3 has 16 residues. For the CDR3, the DNA is TGTGCCAGCAGCAGGATGGCTGGGGCAGAAGATTCAGAAGCTTTCTTT. This sequence encodes CASSRMAGAEDSEAFF. The full variable domain, in which reference TRBV2 and TRBJ1-1 provide the parts outside the CDR3, is EPEVTQTPSHQVTQMGQEVILRCVPISNHLYFYWYRQILGQKVEFLVSFYNNEISEKSEIFDDQFSVERPDGSNFTLKIRSTKLEDSAMYFCASSRMAGAEDSEAFFGQGTRLTVV.

The CDR3 spells CASSLDLGLRGYTEAFF. The CDR3 DNA sequence: TGTGCCAGCAGCTTGGACTTAGGTTTGAGGGGGTACACTGAAGCTTTCTTT. V gene TRBV5-6 combines with J gene TRBJ1-1, with D tentatively TRBD1 (6 bases). Germline V gene sequence: CDR1 SGHDT, CDR2 YYEEEE. The CDR3 has 17 residues. Trimming left V 0 bases short and J 3 bases short, with 18 bases between.

For the CDR3, the DNA is TGCAGCGTGGGGGCAGGGAGAATGAACACTGAAGCTTTCTTT. Translated: CSVGAGRMNTEAFF. V and J are TRBV29-1 and TRBJ1-1; perhaps TRBD1 as D (6 bases). This CDR3 contains 14 residues. V was cut by 6 bases and J by 0 bases, with 14 bases left in between. Germline values: CDR1 SQVTM, CDR2 ANQGSEA. The full variable domain, with the rest looked up from reference TRBV29-1 and TRBJ1-1, is SAVISQKPSRDICQRGTSLTIQCQVDSQVTMMFWYRQQPGQSLTLIATANQGSEATYESGFVIDKFPISRPNLTFSTLTVSNMSPEDSSIYLCSVGAGRMNTEAFFGQGTRLTVV.

This chain uses TRBV9 with TRBJ2-7, with TRBD2 matching 12 bases. The CDR3 consists of 18 residues. Germline V gene data show CDR1 as SGDLS and CDR2 as YYNGEE. The V and J ends lost 0 bases and 2 bases, in that order; junction bases with no gene match: 9. This CDR3 reads CASSVATASGGAAYEQYF. The CDR3 DNA reads as TGTGCCAGCAGCGTAGCTACGGCTAGCGGGGGGGCAGCCTACGAGCAGTACTTC.

V and J are TRBV9 and TRBJ2-7; D might be TRBD1 (6 bases). The germline V and J ends were trimmed by 4 bases and 5 bases, with 28 bases remaining between them. The V gene's germline CDR1 is SGDLS and CDR2 YYNGEE. This CDR3 is 18 amino acids long. CDR3 nucleotides: TGTGCCAGCAGCCCCCGGCCAATGCTGCTCAGGGGAGCGGACGAGCAGTACTTC. It yields the protein CASSPRPMLLRGADEQYF.

This clone showed up many times. This CDR3 is CASRMTGGNEQYF. In DNA, the CDR3 is TGTGCCAGCAGGATGACAGGGGGCAACGAGCAGTACTTC. The chain couples TRBV7-9 to TRBJ2-7; 10 bases are a match to TRBD1. After removal of 6 bases from V and 5 bases from J, the junction contained 4 bases not matched to a gene. Looked up from germline, CDR1 is SEHNR and CDR2 is FQNEAQ (reference sequence). This CDR3 is 13 amino acids long.

The chain joins TRBV11-1 to TRBJ2-5; 10 bases are shared with TRBD1. CDR1 is SGHAT and CDR2 is FQDESV in the germline V gene (reference sequence). V was pared by 0 bases and J by 5 bases, with 9 bases of the junction left unmatched. The CDR3 runs to 17 residues. The CDR3: CASSLAPWGQGQETQYF. CDR3 nucleotides: TGTGCCAGCAGCTTAGCCCCGTGGGGACAGGGGCAGGAGACCCAGTACTTC.

A single count supports this clone. The chain combines TRBV5-5 with TRBJ1-5; 8 nucleotides align to TRBD1. The CDR3 loop spans 17 amino acids. Germline CDR1 is SGHKS and CDR2 is YYEKEE (reference sequence). Losses at the gene ends were 2 bases for V and 0 bases for J; bases not matched to a gene: 7. CDR3 in amino acids: CASSLGQGLSSNQPQHF. CDR3 DNA: TGTGCCAGCAGCTTAGGACAGGGACTATCTAGCAATCAGCCCCAGCATTTT.

The chain is built from TRBV19 and TRBJ1-5; 9 bases align to TRBD1. The germline gives CDR1 LNHDA, CDR2 SQIVND (reference sequence). Trimming took 5 bases from V and 4 from J; bases not matched to a gene: 6. The CDR3 contains 15 residues. CDR3 protein: CASSSDRGSNQPQHF. Here the CDR3 DNA reads TGTGCCAGTAGTTCCGACAGGGGGTCAAATCAGCCCCAGCATTTT.